Listed here are 7 T cell receptor beta chains from one sample, sequenced in a study of neoadjuvant nivolumab and ipilimumab in lung cancer. Clones were sequenced by immunoSEQ multiplex PCR, and TCRdb holds only the in-frame ones, with some missing. The sample contains 25,000 to 30,000 clones, approximately 84% of which appear only once. This specimen consisted of peripheral blood, obtained before neoadjuvant nivolumab, alone or with ipilimumab. Receptors were obtained from an adult with non-small cell lung cancer.

This clone was seen only once. The gene calls are TRBV18 and TRBJ2-6, with D perhaps TRBD1 (5 bases). Trimming cost V 3 bases and J 0 bases, with 12 bases left between them. CDR3 size: 17 residues. CDR1 is KGHSH, CDR2 LQKENI, per germline. The CDR3 DNA follows: TGTGCCAGCTCACCGGGGCTCCTGACCTCTGGGGCCAACGTCCTGACTTTC. This sequence encodes CASSPGLLTSGANVLTF.

The chain has TRBV28 and TRBJ1-2; D perhaps matches TRBD1 (5 bases). This CDR3 has 17 amino acids. V lost 7 bases and J lost 2, with 23 bases in between. Germline lookup yields CDR1 MDHEN and CDR2 SYDVKM. The CDR3 loop is CASTPRRRGGSNYGYTF. CDR3 DNA: TGTGCCAGCACCCCCCGGAGGAGGGGCGGTTCAAACTATGGCTACACCTTC.

The rearrangement joins TRBV2 to TRBJ2-1; 15 bases align to TRBD2. Germline lookup yields CDR1 SNHLY and CDR2 FYNNEI. Trimming cost V 5 bases and J 5 bases; bases outside gene matches: 1. This CDR3 is built from 15 residues. CDR3 loop: CASSRTSGGDNEQFF. The CDR3 DNA reads TGTGCCAGCAGTAGGACTAGCGGGGGGGACAATGAGCAGTTCTTC. Looking up the rest from reference TRBV2 and TRBJ2-1 gives the full variable domain: EPEVTQTPSHQVTQMGQEVILRCVPISNHLYFYWYRQILGQKVEFLVSFYNNEISEKSEIFDDQFSVERPDGSNFTLKIRSTKLEDSAMYFCASSRTSGGDNEQFFGPGTRLTVL.

The rearrangement uses TRBV6-5 and TRBJ2-5, with a tentative D call TRBD1 (6 bases). Germline lookup yields CDR1 MNHEY and CDR2 SVGAGI. V dropped 7 bases and J dropped 5 bases, with 17 bases sitting between them. This CDR3 spans 14 amino acids. The CDR3 here is CASNPLGQGETQYF. The CDR3 DNA is TGTGCCAGCAACCCCCTGGGACAAGGGGAGACCCAGTACTTC.

The chain is built from TRBV5-1 and TRBJ1-3; no clear D gene. Between the trimmed V and J ends, which lost 0 bases and 0 bases, there was a span of 7 bases. The CDR3 length is 15 residues. The V gene's germline CDR1 is SGHRS and CDR2 YFSETQ. The CDR3 sequence is CASSLEVHSGNTIYF. The DNA for the CDR3 is TGCGCCAGCAGCTTGGAGGTCCACTCTGGAAACACCATATATTTT.

The CDR3 DNA reads as TGTGCCAGCAGCGCCTCAGGACCCTACGAGCAGTACTTC. Translating gives CASSASGPYEQYF. The chain recombines TRBV11-2 with TRBJ2-7; D remains unclear. V lost 5 bases and J 2 bases, leaving 10 bases between the germline ends. The CDR3 extends over 13 amino acids. CDR1 and CDR2 from the germline V gene are SGHAT and FQNNGV.

The chain couples TRBV20-1 to TRBJ1-2, with D possibly being TRBD1 (5 bases). V was clipped by 0 bases and J by 7 bases, with 6 bases between them. The CDR3 extends over 11 amino acids. Germline V gives CDR1 DFQATT, CDR2 SNEGSKA (reference sequence). Here the CDR3 DNA reads TGCAGTGCTAGAGATCAGGGTGGCTACACCTTC. Its translation: CSARDQGGYTF.